The clone carrying this T cell receptor (beta chain) was recorded only once. This sample was included in a study of blood T cell repertoires in COVID-19. Study-wide context: The United States, Italy and Spain were the sources of the acute and convalescent COVID-19 samples.

TCRdb's copy holds only in-frame clones and misses some; the assay was immunoSEQ multiplex PCR. The table includes 150,000 to 200,000 clones, approximately 88% detected once. From germline, CDR1 is MNHEY and CDR2 SVGEGT. Trimming pared 3 bases from V and 2 bases from J, leaving 26 bases between. The CDR3 has 19 residues. The gene calls are TRBV6-2 or TRBV6-3 and TRBJ2-7, with a possible D match to TRBD2 (6 bases). The specimen sequenced was PBMCs or T cells enriched from blood (not recorded which). The sequence was collected from a man in his 70s who had been exposed to COVID-19. Here the CDR3 reads CASSYPQGLVESRAYEQYF. The CDR3 nucleotides are TGTGCCAGCAGTTATCCTCAGGGACTTGTGGAGAGTCGAGCCTACGAGCAGTACTTC.